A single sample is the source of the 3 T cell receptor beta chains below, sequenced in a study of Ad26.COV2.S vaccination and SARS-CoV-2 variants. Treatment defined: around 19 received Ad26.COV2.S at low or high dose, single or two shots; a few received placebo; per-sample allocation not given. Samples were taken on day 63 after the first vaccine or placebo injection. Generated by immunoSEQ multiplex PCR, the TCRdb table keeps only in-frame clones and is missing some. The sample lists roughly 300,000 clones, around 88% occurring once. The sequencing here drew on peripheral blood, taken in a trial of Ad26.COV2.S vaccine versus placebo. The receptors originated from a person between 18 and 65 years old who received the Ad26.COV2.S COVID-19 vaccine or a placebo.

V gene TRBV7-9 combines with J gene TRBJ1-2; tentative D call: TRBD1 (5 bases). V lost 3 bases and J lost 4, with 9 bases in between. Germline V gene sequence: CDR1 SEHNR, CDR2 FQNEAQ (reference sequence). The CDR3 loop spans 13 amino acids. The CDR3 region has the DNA TGTGCCAGCAGCTTGGGGACGGTCTATGGCTACACCTTC. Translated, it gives CASSLGTVYGYTF.

CDR3 in amino acids: CAWSLPVGEAFF. For the CDR3, the DNA is TGTGCCTGGAGTCTCCCGGTCGGTGAAGCTTTCTTT. The genes are TRBV30 and TRBJ1-1; D not certain. The length of the CDR3 is 12 residues. The V end was cut by 2 bases, the J end by 7 bases, with 11 bases between. Looked up from germline, CDR1 is GTSNPN and CDR2 is SVGIG (reference sequence).

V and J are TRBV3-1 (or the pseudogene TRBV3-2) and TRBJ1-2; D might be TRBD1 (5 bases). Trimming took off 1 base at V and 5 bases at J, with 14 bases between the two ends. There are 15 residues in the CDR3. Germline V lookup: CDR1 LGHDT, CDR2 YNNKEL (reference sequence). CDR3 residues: CASSQVLGTGYGYTF. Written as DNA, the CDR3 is TGTGCCAGCAGCCAAGTTCTCGGGACGGGATATGGCTACACCTTC.